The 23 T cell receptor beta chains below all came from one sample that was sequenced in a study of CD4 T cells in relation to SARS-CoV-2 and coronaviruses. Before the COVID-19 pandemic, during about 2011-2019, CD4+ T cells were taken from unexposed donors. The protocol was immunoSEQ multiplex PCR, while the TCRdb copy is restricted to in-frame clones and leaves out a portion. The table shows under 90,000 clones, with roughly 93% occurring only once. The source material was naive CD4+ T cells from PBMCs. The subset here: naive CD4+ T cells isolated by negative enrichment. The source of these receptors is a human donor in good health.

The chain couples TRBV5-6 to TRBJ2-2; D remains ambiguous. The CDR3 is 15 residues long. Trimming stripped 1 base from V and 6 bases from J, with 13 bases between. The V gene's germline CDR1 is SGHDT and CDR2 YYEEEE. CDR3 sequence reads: CASSLREQPPGELFF. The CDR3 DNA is TGTGCCAGCAGCTTGAGAGAGCAGCCCCCCGGGGAGCTGTTTTTT.

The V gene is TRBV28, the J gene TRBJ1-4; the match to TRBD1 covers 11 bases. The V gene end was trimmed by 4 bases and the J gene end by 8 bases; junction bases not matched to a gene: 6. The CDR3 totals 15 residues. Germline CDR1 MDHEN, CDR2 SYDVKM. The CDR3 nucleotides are TGTGCCAGCAGTTCTAGGGACAGGGGGTCGGAAAAACTGTTTTTT. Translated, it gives CASSSRDRGSEKLFF.

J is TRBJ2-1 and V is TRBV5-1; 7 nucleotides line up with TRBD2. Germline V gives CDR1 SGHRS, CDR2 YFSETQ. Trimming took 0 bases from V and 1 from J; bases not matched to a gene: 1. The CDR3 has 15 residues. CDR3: CASSLGRESYNEQFF. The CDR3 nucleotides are TGCGCCAGCAGCTTGGGGCGGGAGTCCTACAATGAGCAGTTCTTC. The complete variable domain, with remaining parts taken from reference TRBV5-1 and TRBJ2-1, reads KAGVTQTPRYLIKTRGQQVTLSCSPISGHRSVSWYQQTPGQGLQFLFEYFSETQRNKGNFPGRFSGRQFSNSRSEMNVSTLELGDSALYLCASSLGRESYNEQFFGPGTRLTVL.

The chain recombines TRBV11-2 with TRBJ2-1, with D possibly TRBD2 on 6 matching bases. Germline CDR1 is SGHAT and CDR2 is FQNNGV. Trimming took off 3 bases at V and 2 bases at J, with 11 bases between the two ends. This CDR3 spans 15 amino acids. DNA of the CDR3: TGTGCCAGCAGCTTCCGACTAGGAGCCTACAATGAGCAGTTCTTC. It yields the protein CASSFRLGAYNEQFF.

CDR3 in DNA: TGTGCCTGGAGGGCAGGGGTAGCCTACGAGCAGTACTTC. Translating gives CAWRAGVAYEQYF. The chain couples TRBV30 to TRBJ2-7, with D perhaps matching TRBD1 (6 bases). Trimming shortened V by 3 bases and J by 2 bases, and 11 bases separated the two germline ends. This CDR3 contains 13 residues. Germline V gene sequence: CDR1 GTSNPN, CDR2 SVGIG (reference sequence).

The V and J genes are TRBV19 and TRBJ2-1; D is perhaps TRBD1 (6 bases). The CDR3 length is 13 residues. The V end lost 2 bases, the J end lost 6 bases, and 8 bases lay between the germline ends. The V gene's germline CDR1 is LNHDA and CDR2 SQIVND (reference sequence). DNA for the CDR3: TGTGCCAGTAGTATAACAGGGTCCAATGAGCAGTTCTTC. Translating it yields CASSITGSNEQFF.

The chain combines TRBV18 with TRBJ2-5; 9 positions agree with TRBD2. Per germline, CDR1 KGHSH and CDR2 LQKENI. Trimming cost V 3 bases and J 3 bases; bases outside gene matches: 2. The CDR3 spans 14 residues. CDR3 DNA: TGTGCCAGCTCACCGGGACTAGCCGAAGAGACCCAGTACTTC. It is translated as CASSPGLAEETQYF.

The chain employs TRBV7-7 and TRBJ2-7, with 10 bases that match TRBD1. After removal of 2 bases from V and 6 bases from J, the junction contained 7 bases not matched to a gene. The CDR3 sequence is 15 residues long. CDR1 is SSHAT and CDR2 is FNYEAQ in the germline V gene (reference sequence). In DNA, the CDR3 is TGTGCCAGCAGCTTAACAAGGGACAGGGGCGGCGAGCAGTACTTC. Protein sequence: CASSLTRDRGGEQYF.

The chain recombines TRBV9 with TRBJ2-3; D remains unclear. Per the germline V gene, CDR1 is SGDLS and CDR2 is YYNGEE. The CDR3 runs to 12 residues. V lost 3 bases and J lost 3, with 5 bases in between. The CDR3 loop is CASSATTDTQYF. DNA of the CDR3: TGTGCCAGCAGCGCGACGACAGATACGCAGTATTTT.

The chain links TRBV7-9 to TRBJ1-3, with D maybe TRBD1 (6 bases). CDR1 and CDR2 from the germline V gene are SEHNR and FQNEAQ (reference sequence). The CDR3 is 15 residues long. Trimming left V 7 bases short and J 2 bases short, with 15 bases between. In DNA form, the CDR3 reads TGTGCCAGCATTACTCAGGGGCTCCCTGGAAACACCATATATTTT. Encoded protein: CASITQGLPGNTIYF. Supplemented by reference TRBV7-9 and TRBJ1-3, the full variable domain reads DTGVSQNPRHKITKRGQNVTFRCDPISEHNRLYWYRQTLGQGPEFLTYFQNEAQLEKSRLLSDRFSAERPKGSFSTLEIQRTEQGDSAMYLCASITQGLPGNTIYFGEGSWLTVV.

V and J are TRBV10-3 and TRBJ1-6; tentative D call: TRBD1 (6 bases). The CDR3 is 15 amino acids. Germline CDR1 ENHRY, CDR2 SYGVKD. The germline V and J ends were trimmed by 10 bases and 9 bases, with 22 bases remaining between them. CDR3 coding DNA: TGTGCCACCCTGGCTCCACCCCAGGGGACTTCACCCCTCCACTTT. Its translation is CATLAPPQGTSPLHF.

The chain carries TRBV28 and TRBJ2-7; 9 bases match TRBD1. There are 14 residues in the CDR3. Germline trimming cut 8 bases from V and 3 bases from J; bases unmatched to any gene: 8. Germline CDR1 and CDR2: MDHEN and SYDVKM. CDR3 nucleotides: TGTGCCAGCCGAGGGGGGGACAGGGACTACGAGCAGTACTTC. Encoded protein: CASRGGDRDYEQYF.

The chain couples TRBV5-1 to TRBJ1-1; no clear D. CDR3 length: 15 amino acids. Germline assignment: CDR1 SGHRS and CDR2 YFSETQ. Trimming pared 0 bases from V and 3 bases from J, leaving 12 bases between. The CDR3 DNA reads TGCGCCAGCAGCTTGGCCCAGCCCCGAGACACTGAAGCTTTCTTT. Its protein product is CASSLAQPRDTEAFF. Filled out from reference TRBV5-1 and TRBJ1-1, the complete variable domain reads KAGVTQTPRYLIKTRGQQVTLSCSPISGHRSVSWYQQTPGQGLQFLFEYFSETQRNKGNFPGRFSGRQFSNSRSEMNVSTLELGDSALYLCASSLAQPRDTEAFFGQGTRLTVV.

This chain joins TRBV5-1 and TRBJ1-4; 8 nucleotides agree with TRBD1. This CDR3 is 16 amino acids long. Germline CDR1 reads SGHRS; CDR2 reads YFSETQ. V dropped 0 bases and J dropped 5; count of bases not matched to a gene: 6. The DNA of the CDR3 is TGCGCCAGCAGCTTGGAATTCGGGACAGGAAATGAAAAACTGTTTTTT. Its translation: CASSLEFGTGNEKLFF.

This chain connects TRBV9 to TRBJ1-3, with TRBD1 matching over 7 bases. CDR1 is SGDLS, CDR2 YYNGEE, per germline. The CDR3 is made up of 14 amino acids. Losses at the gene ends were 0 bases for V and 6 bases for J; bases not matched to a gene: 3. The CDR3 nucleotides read TGTGCCAGCAGCGTAGGACAGGGAAAAAACACCATATATTTT. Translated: CASSVGQGKNTIYF.

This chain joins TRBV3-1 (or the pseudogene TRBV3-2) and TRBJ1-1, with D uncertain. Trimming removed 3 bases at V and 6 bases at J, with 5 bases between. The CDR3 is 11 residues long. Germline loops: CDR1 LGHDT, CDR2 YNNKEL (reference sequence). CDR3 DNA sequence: TGTGCCAGCAGCCATGGGGCTGAAGCTTTCTTT. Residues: CASSHGAEAFF.

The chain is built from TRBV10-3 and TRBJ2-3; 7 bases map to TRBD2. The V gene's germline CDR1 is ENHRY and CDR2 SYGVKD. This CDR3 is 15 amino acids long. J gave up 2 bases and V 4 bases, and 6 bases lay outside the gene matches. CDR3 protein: CAISAPAGNTDTQYF. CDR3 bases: TGTGCCATCAGTGCCCCAGCGGGGAACACAGATACGCAGTATTTT.

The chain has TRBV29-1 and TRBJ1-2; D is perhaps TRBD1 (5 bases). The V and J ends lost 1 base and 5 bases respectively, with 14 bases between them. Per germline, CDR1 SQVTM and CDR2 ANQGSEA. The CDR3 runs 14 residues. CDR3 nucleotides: TGCAGCGTTGAAGGGGGCCCCGGATCTTATGGCTACACCTTC. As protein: CSVEGGPGSYGYTF.

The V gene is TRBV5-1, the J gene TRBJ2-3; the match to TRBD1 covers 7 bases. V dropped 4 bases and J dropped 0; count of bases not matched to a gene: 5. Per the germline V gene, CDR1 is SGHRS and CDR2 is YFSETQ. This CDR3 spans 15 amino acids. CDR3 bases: TGCGCCAGCAGCCACGGACAGGCCAGCACAGATACGCAGTATTTT. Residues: CASSHGQASTDTQYF.

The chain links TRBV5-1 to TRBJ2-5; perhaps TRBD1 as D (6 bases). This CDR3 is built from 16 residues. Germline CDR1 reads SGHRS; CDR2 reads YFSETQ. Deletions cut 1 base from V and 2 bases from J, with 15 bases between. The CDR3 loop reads CASSLRPGAWQETQYF. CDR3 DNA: TGCGCCAGCAGCTTGAGGCCAGGGGCTTGGCAAGAGACCCAGTACTTC.

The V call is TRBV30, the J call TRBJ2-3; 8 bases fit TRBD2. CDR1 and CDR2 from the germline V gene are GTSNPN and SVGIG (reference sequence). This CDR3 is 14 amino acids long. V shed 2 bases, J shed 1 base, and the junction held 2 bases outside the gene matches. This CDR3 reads CAWSPGGGTDTQYF. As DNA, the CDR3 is TGTGCCTGGAGTCCCGGGGGGGGCACAGATACGCAGTATTTT.

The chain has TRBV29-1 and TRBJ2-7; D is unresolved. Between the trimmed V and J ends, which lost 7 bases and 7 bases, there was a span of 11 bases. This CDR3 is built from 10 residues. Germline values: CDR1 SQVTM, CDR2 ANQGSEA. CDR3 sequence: CSAVEAEQYF. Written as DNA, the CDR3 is TGCAGCGCCGTAGAGGCTGAGCAGTACTTC.

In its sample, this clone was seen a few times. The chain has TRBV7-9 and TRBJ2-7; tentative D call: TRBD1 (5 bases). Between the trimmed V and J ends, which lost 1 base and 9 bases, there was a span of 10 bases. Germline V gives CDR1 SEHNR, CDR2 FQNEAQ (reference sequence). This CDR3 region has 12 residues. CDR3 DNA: TGTGCCAGCAGCTTAGGGCCCAGGGTGCAGTACTTC. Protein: CASSLGPRVQYF.